This T cell receptor (beta chain) is from a study of blood T cell repertoires in COVID-19. Sequencing used immunoSEQ multiplex PCR; TCRdb keeps in-frame clones, though not all of them. The table has some 210,000 clones, 80% to 90% seen once. The clonotype originates from a woman aged 50 to 60 with active or convalescent COVID-19. Sample: peripheral blood.

The CDR3 here is CASSLSAGPYEQYF. The CDR3 nucleotides read TGTGCCAGCAGTTTATCTGCGGGCCCCTACGAGCAGTACTTC. The V gene is TRBV27, the J gene TRBJ2-7; the D gene is possibly TRBD2 (5 bases). Per germline, CDR1 MNHEY and CDR2 SMNVEV (reference sequence). This CDR3 has 14 residues. V was pared by 0 bases and J by 2 bases, with 8 bases between.